The present entry profiles one T cell receptor beta chain with its context. Antigen specificity is unknown. Produced via immunoSEQ multiplex PCR; TCRdb's table is partial and in-frame only. The data contain over 100,000 clones, roughly 90% of them singletons. Germline lookup yields CDR1 MNHNS and CDR2 SASEGT. The germline V and J ends were trimmed by 0 bases and 2 bases, with 16 bases remaining between them. The CDR3 runs 17 residues. The data belong to a study of T cell responses to AZD1222 COVID-19 vaccine. Overall study: Pooling was applied to second doses at about 4 or about 12 weeks.

General study findings and limits: Reportedly, nearly half of unique spike TCRs recognized epitopes outside B.1.351/B.1.1.7 mutations. In a largely white British group with more females than males, clonal diversity was possibly underestimated. Along spike, vaccine-associated CD4 TCRs were found throughout, with dominance at 160-218 and 743-854.

V usage is TRBV6-1 and J usage is TRBJ1-1; D gene ambiguous. The sequence came from an adult in good health. Sequenced material: peripheral blood, taken on day 0 of AZD1222 vaccination. CDR3 bases: TGTGCCAGCAGTGAAGCGCGCGCTGTCTGGATAAACACTGAAGCTTTCTTT. Its protein product is CASSEARAVWINTEAFF.